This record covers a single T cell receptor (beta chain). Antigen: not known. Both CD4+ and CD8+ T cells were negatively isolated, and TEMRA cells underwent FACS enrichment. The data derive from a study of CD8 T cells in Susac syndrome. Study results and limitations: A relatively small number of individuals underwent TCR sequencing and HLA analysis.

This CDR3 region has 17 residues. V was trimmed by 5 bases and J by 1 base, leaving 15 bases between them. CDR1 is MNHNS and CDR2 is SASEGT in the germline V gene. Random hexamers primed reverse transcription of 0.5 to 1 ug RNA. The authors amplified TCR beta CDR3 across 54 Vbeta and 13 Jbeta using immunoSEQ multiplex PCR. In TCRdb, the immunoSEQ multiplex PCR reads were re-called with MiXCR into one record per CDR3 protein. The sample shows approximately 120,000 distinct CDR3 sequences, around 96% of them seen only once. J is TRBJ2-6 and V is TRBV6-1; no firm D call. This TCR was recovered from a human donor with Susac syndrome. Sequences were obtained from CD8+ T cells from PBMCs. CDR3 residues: CASSRSAMRSGANVLTF. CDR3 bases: TGTGCCAGCAGTAGGAGTGCCATGAGGTCTGGGGCCAACGTCCTGACTTTC.